The text below deals with one T cell receptor (beta chain). There were no recent acute infections or vaccinations among the donors, who were healthy HIV-negative adults. The repertoire was sequenced with immunoSEQ multiplex PCR; TCRdb's copy has only in-frame clones and lacks some. The sample has 400,000 or so clones, about 96% seen once. These data belong to a study of shared clonotypes between healthy human individuals. The CDR3 runs 15 residues. The germline gives CDR1 MGHDK, CDR2 SYGVNS. The trim removed 9 bases at V and 3 bases at J, leaving 7 bases unmatched. The origin of this receptor is a man aged 30 to 45 in good health. Source material: memory CD8+ T cells sorted from blood. Sample subset: CD45RO+ cells pooled with CCR7-negative TemRA cells. This chain connects TRBV25-1 to TRBJ2-2; TRBD2 matches 10 bases. Written as DNA, the CDR3 is TGTGCCAGGAGGAGCGGGAGGGGGGACACCGGGGAGCTGTTTTTT. Translation: CARRSGRGDTGELFF.